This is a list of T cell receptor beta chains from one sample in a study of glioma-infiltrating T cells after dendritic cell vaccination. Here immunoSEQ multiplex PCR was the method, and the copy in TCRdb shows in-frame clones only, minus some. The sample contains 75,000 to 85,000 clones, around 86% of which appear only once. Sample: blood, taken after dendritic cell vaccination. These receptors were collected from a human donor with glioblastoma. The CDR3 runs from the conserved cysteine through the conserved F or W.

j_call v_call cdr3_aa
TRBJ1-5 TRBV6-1 CASSEGAENQPQHF
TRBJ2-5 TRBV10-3 CAIAIAGTVPKETQYF
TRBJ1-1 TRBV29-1 CSVSGTGGAGNTEAFF
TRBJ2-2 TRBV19 CASREGPGGTGELFF
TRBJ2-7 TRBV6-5 CASSTPSYEQYF
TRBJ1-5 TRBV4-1 CASSRQGSNQPQHF
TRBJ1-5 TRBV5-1 CASSLGSSRPQHF
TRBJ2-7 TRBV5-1 CASSWGGSYEQYF
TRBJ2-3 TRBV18 CASSPLEGMADTQYF
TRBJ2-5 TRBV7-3 CASSSLDAGGAETQYF
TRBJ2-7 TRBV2 CASMTGLVVEQYF
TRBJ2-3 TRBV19 CASSRQGASDTQYF
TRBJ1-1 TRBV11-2 CASSSFRDTEAFF
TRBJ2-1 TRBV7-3 CASSQTGTQYNEQFF
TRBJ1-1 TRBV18 CASSPPNRGDTEAFF
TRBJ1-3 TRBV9 CASSVTTGIKNTIYF
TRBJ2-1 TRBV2 CASTPGLAGYNEQFF
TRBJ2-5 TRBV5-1 CASSADPQGVGETQYF
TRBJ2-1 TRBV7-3 CASSRLAGVRRNEQFF
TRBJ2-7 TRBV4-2 CASSQSAPLGQGGFEQYF
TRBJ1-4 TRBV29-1 CSGGRVGEKLFF
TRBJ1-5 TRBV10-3 CATTAGDRTNQPQHF
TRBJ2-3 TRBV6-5 CASSYLAGDTQYF
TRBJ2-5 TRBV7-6 CASSPPLLAGETQYF
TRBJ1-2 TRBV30 CAWSTYRGNNYGYTF
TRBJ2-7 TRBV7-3 CASSPSAGGLDEQYF
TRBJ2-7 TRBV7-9 CASSSPADASYEQYF